The rows below give T cell receptor beta chains drawn from one sample of a study of OX40 agonist ivuxolimab in advanced cancers. Sequencing was performed with immunoSEQ multiplex PCR; in TCRdb, only in-frame clones are kept and a portion is missing. This table has about 58,000 clones, 75% to 90% appearing once. The sequencing used CD4+ or CD8+ T cells sorted from blood, collected in a trial of the OX40 agonist ivuxolimab. Source of these receptors: an adult with an advanced solid tumor such as melanoma, head and neck, liver or kidney cancer. Both conserved end residues are part of each CDR3. A D gene is named only where the DNA matches it firmly. Part of the rows lack a size; the others show once, few, many or a class for expanded clones.

D gene	J gene	clone size	V gene	CDR3 DNA	CDR3 protein
TRBD2	TRBJ2-7	-	TRBV11-1	TGTGCCAGCAGCACCGGGACTAGCGGGGGCTACGAGCAGTACTTC	CASSTGTSGGYEQYF
TRBD2	TRBJ2-5	-	TRBV28	TGTGCCAGCAGTCCAGGACTAGCGCAGACCCAAGAGACCCAGTACTTC	CASSPGLAQTQETQYF
-	TRBJ2-7	-	TRBV7-2	TGTGCCAGCAGCTTAGTCCAGGGAAGGACCTACGAGCAGTACTTC	CASSLVQGRTYEQYF
TRBD2	TRBJ2-6	-	TRBV5-1	TGCGCCAGCAGCTTGGGTGCTAGCGGGGCGTACTCTGGGGCCAACGTCCTGACTTTC	CASSLGASGAYSGANVLTF
-	TRBJ1-3	medium-sized	TRBV6-1	TGTGCCAGCAGCCTAACTCACAGCTCTGGAAACACCATATATTTT	CASSLTHSSGNTIYF
TRBD1	TRBJ2-7	few	TRBV2	TGTGCCAGCAGCGTCGACAGGGACAACGAGCAGTACTTC	CASSVDRDNEQYF
-	TRBJ2-3	-	TRBV6-1	TGTGCCAGCAGTGTCTCGTGGCAACACACAGATACGCAGTATTTT	CASSVSWQHTDTQYF
-	TRBJ1-5	-	TRBV2	TGTGCCAGCAGCCAGGACCGGAGGGATCAGCCCCAGCATTTT	CASSQDRRDQPQHF
-	TRBJ2-7	-	TRBV7-9	TGTGCCAGCAGCTACAGCGACGAGCAGTACTTC	CASSYSDEQYF
-	TRBJ1-4	-	TRBV7-2	TGTGCCAGCAGCTCCGGGATAGCAGCTAATGAAAAACTGTTTTTT	CASSSGIAANEKLFF
-	TRBJ2-5	-	TRBV5-5	TGTGCCAGCAGACCTCAGGGGAGAGAGACCCAGTACTTC	CASRPQGRETQYF
-	TRBJ1-3	-	TRBV2	TGTGCCAGCAGTGAAGCAGGGCGCGGAAACACCATATATTTT	CASSEAGRGNTIYF
-	TRBJ2-1	-	TRBV5-1	TGCGCCAGCAGCTTGCGACTCGACTACAATGAGCAGTTCTTC	CASSLRLDYNEQFF
-	TRBJ2-1	-	TRBV19	TGTGCCAGTAGTATTCTCGGCACCTGGACATCCAACAATGAGCAGTTCTTC	CASSILGTWTSNNEQFF
TRBD1	TRBJ2-3	-	TRBV7-9	TGTGCCAGCCAAGTACAGGGGGCGGACAAGGATACGCAGTATTTT	CASQVQGADKDTQYF
-	TRBJ1-1	-	TRBV19	TGTGCCAGTAGTATCAGTAGGGACACTGAAGCTTTCTTT	CASSISRDTEAFF
-	TRBJ2-5	-	TRBV7-8	TGTGCCAGCAGCTCTACAGGGGGGGCAGAGACCCAGTACTTC	CASSSTGGAETQYF